Listed here is a single T cell receptor beta chain. This entry is derived from a study of cytomegalovirus exposure and HLA in healthy donors. Primers for the PCR totalled 60 Vbeta and 13 Jbeta. Produced via immunoSEQ multiplex PCR; TCRdb's table is partial and in-frame only. The data hold over 45,000 clones, with around 82% observed a single time. J lost 0 bases, V lost 4 bases, and 7 bases had no gene match. Germline V gene data show CDR1 as LNHDA and CDR2 as SQIVND (reference sequence). The CDR3 contains 17 residues. The chain combines TRBV19 with TRBJ1-5; 9 nucleotides match TRBD1. The receptor comes from a female donor in good health and CMV-seronegative. The specimen sequenced was PBMCs. CDR3: CASSTLRTGDSNQPQHF. CDR3 in DNA: TGTGCCAGTAGTACCCTGAGGACAGGGGATAGCAATCAGCCCCAGCATTTT.